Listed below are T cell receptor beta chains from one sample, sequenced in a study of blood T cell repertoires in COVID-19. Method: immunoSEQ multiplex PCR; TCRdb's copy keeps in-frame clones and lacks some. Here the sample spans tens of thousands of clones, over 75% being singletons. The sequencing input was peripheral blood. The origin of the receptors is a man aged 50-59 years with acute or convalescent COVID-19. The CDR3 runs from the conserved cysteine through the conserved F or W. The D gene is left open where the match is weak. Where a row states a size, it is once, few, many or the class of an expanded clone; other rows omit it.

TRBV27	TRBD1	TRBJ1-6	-	CASSFSGGSSPLHF	TGTGCCAGCAGTTTTTCAGGGGGCAGTTCACCCCTCCACTTT
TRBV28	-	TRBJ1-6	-	CASSIALENSPLHF	TGTGCCAGCAGTATTGCCTTAGAGAATTCACCCCTCCACTTT
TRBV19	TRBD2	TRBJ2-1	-	CASSPRSPISGSSYNEQFF	TGTGCCAGTAGTCCACGTTCCCCTATTAGCGGGAGCTCCTACAATGAGCAGTTCTTC
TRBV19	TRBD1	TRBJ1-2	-	CATGTDSSTF	TGTGCCACCGGGACAGATTCCTCCACCTTC
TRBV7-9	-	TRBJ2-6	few	CASSFKREISGANVLTF	TGTGCCAGCAGCTTCAAGAGGGAGATCTCTGGGGCCAACGTCCTGACTTTC
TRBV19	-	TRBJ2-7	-	CASSASVLAYEQYF	TGTGCCAGTAGTGCCTCAGTTCTAGCCTACGAGCAGTACTTC
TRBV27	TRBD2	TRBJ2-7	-	CASSLQRSGTSGRYSYEQYF	TGTGCCAGCAGTTTACAACGATCCGGGACTAGCGGACGATACTCCTACGAGCAGTACTTC
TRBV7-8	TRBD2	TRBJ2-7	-	CASSPGLGEQYF	TGTGCCAGCAGCCCGGGACTAGGGGAGCAGTACTTC
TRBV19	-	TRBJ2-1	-	CASSRQGGGGIFRNEQFF	TGTGCCAGTAGTCGCCAGGGGGGTGGCGGGATATTTCGGAATGAGCAGTTCTTC
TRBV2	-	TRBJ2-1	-	CASKVAEQFF	TGTGCCAGCAAAGTAGCTGAGCAGTTCTTC
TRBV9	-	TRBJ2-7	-	CASSVGASGEQYF	TGTGCCAGCAGCGTGGGAGCCTCTGGGGAGCAGTACTTC
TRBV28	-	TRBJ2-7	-	CASSFPGQGSYEQYF	TGTGCCAGCAGTTTTCCAGGGCAGGGATCCTACGAGCAGTACTTC
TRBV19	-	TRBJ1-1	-	CASRPQGFGEAFF	TGTGCCAGTAGACCCCAGGGATTCGGTGAAGCTTTCTTT
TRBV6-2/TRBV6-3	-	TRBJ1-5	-	CASSYSTENQPQHF	TGTGCCAGCAGTTACTCAACTGAAAATCAGCCCCAGCATTTT
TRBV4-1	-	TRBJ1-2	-	CASSQGTAYGYTF	TGCGCCAGCAGCCAAGGGACAGCCTATGGCTACACCTTC
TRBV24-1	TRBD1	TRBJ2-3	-	CATSPGQGSTDTQYF	TGTGCCACCAGTCCCGGACAGGGTAGCACAGATACGCAGTATTTT
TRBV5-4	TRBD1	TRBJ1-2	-	CASSHRDRDGYTF	TGTGCCAGCAGCCACCGCGACAGGGATGGCTACACCTTC
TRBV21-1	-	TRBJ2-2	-	CASSKAATGSDPNTGELFF	TGTGCCAGCAGCAAAGCGGCGACAGGGTCCGACCCGAACACCGGGGAGCTGTTTTTT
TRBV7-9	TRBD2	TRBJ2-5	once	CASSLNPSGGLKYF	TGTGCCAGCAGCTTAAATCCTAGCGGGGGGCTAAAGTACTTC
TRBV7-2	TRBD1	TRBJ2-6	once	CASSPTGAGANVLTF	TGTGCCAGCAGCCCAACAGGGGCCGGGGCCAACGTCCTGACTTTC
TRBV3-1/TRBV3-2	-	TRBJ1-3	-	CASSFTVDSGNTIYF	TGTGCCAGCAGTTTCACAGTGGACTCTGGAAACACCATATATTTT
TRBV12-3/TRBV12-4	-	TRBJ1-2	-	CASSRDTYGYTF	TGTGCCAGCAGTCGGGACACCTATGGCTACACCTTC
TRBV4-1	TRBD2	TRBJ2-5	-	CASSQDWRGAQYF	TGCGCCAGCAGCCAAGACTGGCGGGGGGCCCAGTACTTC
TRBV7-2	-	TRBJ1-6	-	CASSLNLDSPLHF	TGTGCCAGCAGCTTAAATTTAGATTCACCCCTCCACTTT
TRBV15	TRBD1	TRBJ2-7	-	CATSREDIGTGPYEQYF	TGTGCCACCAGCAGAGAGGACATCGGGACAGGCCCCTACGAGCAGTACTTC
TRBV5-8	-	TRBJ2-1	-	CASSLLSIEQFF	TGTGCCAGCAGCTTGTTGTCAATCGAGCAGTTCTTC
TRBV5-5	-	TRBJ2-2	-	CASSFPVNTGELFF	TGTGCCAGCAGCTTTCCAGTTAACACCGGGGAGCTGTTTTTT
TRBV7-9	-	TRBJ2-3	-	CASSLNSASTDTQYF	TGTGCCAGCAGCTTAAATAGCGCTAGCACAGATACGCAGTATTTT
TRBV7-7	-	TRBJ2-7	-	CASSLAGGYEQYF	TGTGCCAGCAGCTTAGCGGGAGGTTACGAGCAGTACTTC
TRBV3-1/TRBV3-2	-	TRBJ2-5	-	CASSQALRVGETQYF	TGTGCCAGCAGCCAAGCTTTGCGGGTGGGGGAGACCCAGTACTTC
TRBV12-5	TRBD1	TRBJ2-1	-	CASGLGGTGAGNEQFF	TGTGCTAGTGGTTTGGGAGGGACAGGGGCAGGGAATGAGCAGTTCTTC
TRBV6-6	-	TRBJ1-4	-	CASRSPTAGTNEKLFF	TGTGCCAGCAGGAGCCCGACGGCAGGGACTAATGAAAAACTGTTTTTT
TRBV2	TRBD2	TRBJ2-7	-	CASSALAGVTRQYF	TGTGCCAGCAGTGCCTTAGCGGGAGTTACACGGCAGTACTTC
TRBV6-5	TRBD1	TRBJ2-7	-	CASTRDRGTYEQYF	TGTGCCAGCACCCGGGACAGGGGGACCTACGAGCAGTACTTC
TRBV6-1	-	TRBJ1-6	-	CASSDAAGGRSPLHF	TGTGCCAGCAGTGATGCTGCGGGGGGCAGGTCACCCCTCCACTTT
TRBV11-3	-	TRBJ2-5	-	CASSSAGRGQETQYF	TGTGCCAGCAGCTCTGCGGGCAGGGGTCAAGAGACCCAGTACTTC
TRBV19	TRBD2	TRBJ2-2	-	CASSIGPSGGMSGELFF	TGTGCCAGTAGTATAGGCCCTAGCGGGGGGATGTCCGGGGAGCTGTTTTTT
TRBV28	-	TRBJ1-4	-	CASSAIWQTDFEKLFF	TGTGCCAGCAGTGCAATCTGGCAGACAGATTTCGAAAAACTGTTTTTT
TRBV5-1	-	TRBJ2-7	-	CASSQTDHEQYF	TGCGCCAGCAGTCAGACAGACCATGAGCAGTACTTC
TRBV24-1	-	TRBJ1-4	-	CATSDFALHPGGATNEKLFF	TGTGCCACCAGTGATTTTGCACTTCATCCGGGAGGGGCTACTAATGAAAAACTGTTTTTT
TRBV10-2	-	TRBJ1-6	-	CASSEGARNSPLHF	TGCGCCAGCAGTGAGGGGGCGCGTAATTCACCCCTCCACTTT
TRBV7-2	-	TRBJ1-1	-	CASSLELVNTEAFF	TGTGCCAGCAGCCTTGAACTGGTGAACACTGAAGCTTTCTTT
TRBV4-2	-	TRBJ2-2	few	CASSQDPRGGYLGELFF	TGTGCCAGCAGCCAAGATCCCAGAGGAGGTTATTTAGGGGAGCTGTTTTTT
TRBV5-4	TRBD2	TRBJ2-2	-	CASSAPGPAGGPGGELFF	TGTGCCAGCAGCGCCCCCGGCCCAGCGGGGGGGCCCGGCGGGGAGCTGTTTTTT
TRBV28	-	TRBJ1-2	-	CASSSRLGADYGYTF	TGTGCCAGCAGTTCTCGGTTGGGGGCGGACTATGGCTACACCTTC
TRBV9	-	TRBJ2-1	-	CASSVVDYAYNEQFF	TGTGCCAGCAGCGTAGTCGACTATGCCTACAATGAGCAGTTCTTC
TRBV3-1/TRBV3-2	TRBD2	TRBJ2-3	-	CASSKRTSGGADTQYF	TGTGCCAGCAGCAAACGGACTAGCGGGGGGGCTGATACGCAGTATTTT
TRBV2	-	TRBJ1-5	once	CASSATVYSNQPQHF	TGTGCCAGCAGCGCGACAGTTTATAGCAATCAGCCCCAGCATTTT
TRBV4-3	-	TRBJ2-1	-	CASSQYHYGVQSYNEQFF	TGCGCCAGCAGCCAGTATCACTACGGGGTCCAAAGTTACAATGAGCAGTTCTTC
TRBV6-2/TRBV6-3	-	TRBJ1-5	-	CASSKDSYQPQHF	TGTGCCAGCAGTAAGGACAGTTATCAGCCCCAGCATTTT
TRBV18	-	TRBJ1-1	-	CASSPQGTEAFF	TGTGCCAGCTCACCACAGGGGACTGAAGCTTTCTTT
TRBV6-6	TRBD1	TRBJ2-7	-	CASSLSRTGNYEQYF	TGTGCCAGCAGCTTGTCGAGGACAGGGAATTACGAGCAGTACTTC
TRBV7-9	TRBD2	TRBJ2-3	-	CASSSAGGTDTQYF	TGTGCCAGCAGCTCCGCGGGGGGCACAGATACGCAGTATTTT